A selection of T cell receptor beta chains follows, all from one sample in a study of T cells after yellow fever vaccination. TCRdb reprocessed the 5' RACE reads via MiXCR and lists one record per CDR3 protein. Of a few hundred thousand distinct CDR3 sequences listed, roughly a sixth are singletons. The sample here was PBMCs, taken 5 days after the first yellow fever vaccination. Receptors originate from a man between 18 and 35 years old who received the YFV17D yellow fever vaccine. The CDR3 runs from the conserved cysteine through the conserved F or W. Fields, in order: V gene, D gene, clone size, CDR3 length, J gene, CDR3 DNA, CDR3 protein. A D gene is named only where the DNA matches it firmly. Size is omitted from some rows. Given values are once, few, many or a class for expanded clones.

TRBV12-3/TRBV12-4,-,many,14,TRBJ1-3,TGTGCCAGCAGTTCCGACCGAGCGGGAAACACCATATATTTT,CASSSDRAGNTIYF
TRBV5-4,-,-,14,TRBJ2-5,TGTGCCAGCAGCTTCGGAGGGAGCGAAGAGACCCAGTACTTC,CASSFGGSEETQYF
TRBV20-1,TRBD1,few,11,TRBJ1-1,TGCAGTGCAAGGGACAGGGAAAAGGCTTTCTTT,CSARDREKAFF
TRBV6-1,-,-,14,TRBJ1-6,TGTGCCAGCAGCAAGACAGAGTCCCCTTCACCCCTCCACTTT,CASSKTESPSPLHF
TRBV24-1,-,many,13,TRBJ2-4,TGTGCCACCAGTGACCCCACGGAGAACATTCAGTACTTC,CATSDPTENIQYF
TRBV5-4,-,-,17,TRBJ1-2,TGTGCCAGCAGCTTGGAGTACCTAATCCCCCCTAACTATGGCTACACCTTC,CASSLEYLIPPNYGYTF
TRBV9,TRBD2,few,15,TRBJ2-1,TGTGCCAGCAGCGGTACGGGGGGGTCTGACAATGAGCAGTTCTTC,CASSGTGGSDNEQFF
TRBV29-1,TRBD1,-,12,TRBJ2-7,TGCAGCGCGGGACAGAGAGCCTACGAGCAGTACTTC,CSAGQRAYEQYF
TRBV7-9,-,few,15,TRBJ1-5,TGTGCCAGCAGCGAGCCGGGACCTAGCAATCAGCCCCAGCATTTT,CASSEPGPSNQPQHF
TRBV6-1,TRBD1,-,16,TRBJ2-1,TGTGCCAGCAAAACCGGGACAGGACGCTCCTACAATGAGCAGTTCTTC,CASKTGTGRSYNEQFF
TRBV29-1,-,-,13,TRBJ1-2,TGCAGCGTTCACAGAGAAAAAAACTATGGCTACACCTTC,CSVHREKNYGYTF
TRBV29-1,-,-,13,TRBJ2-5,TGCAGCGTTGAAGATTGGAACCAAGAGACCCAGTACTTC,CSVEDWNQETQYF
TRBV12-3/TRBV12-4,-,few,14,TRBJ1-5,TGTGCCAGCAACTGGTCGGGAAGAAATCAGCCCCAGCATTTT,CASNWSGRNQPQHF
TRBV24-1,TRBD1,few,14,TRBJ2-3,TGTGCCACCAGTGACTCGACAGGGCCCGATACGCAGTATTTT,CATSDSTGPDTQYF
TRBV10-1,-,few,13,TRBJ2-2,TGCGCCAGCAGTATGGAAGACACCGGGGAGCTGTTTTTT,CASSMEDTGELFF
TRBV4-2,TRBD1,many,18,TRBJ1-6,TGTGCCAGCAGCAAAATAGACAGGGGGCACTCCTATAATTCACCCCTCCACTTT,CASSKIDRGHSYNSPLHF
TRBV5-1,-,-,15,TRBJ2-2,TGCGCCAGCAGCCTCACTTCGGGCCATCCCGGGGAGCTGTTTTTT,CASSLTSGHPGELFF
TRBV5-1,-,many,14,TRBJ1-1,TGCGCCAGCAGGCTGACTTATTTGAACACTGAAGCTTTCTTT,CASRLTYLNTEAFF
TRBV11-2,TRBD2,-,16,TRBJ2-3,TGTGCCAGCAGCTTAGATCAGGCTAGCGGGGGAGATACGCAGTATTTT,CASSLDQASGGDTQYF
TRBV20-1,-,few,15,TRBJ1-5,TGCAGTGCTAGAGATCAGCGTCAGGTCGGTCAGCCCCAGCATTTT,CSARDQRQVGQPQHF
TRBV5-4,-,-,16,TRBJ2-2,TGTGCCAGCAGCTTGCGACAGGGAGGAGGCACCGGGGAGCTGTTTTTT,CASSLRQGGGTGELFF
TRBV29-1,-,-,12,TRBJ2-5,TGCAGCGTTGAAGTAGTAGGGGGGACCCAGTACTTC,CSVEVVGGTQYF
TRBV5-1,TRBD2,few,15,TRBJ2-7,TGCGCCAGCAGCTTGGTCAGCGGGGTGATCTACGAGCAGTACTTC,CASSLVSGVIYEQYF
TRBV7-9,-,few,13,TRBJ1-3,TGTGCCACCCGCGGAGACTCTGGAAACACCATATATTTT,CATRGDSGNTIYF
TRBV7-2,-,few,11,TRBJ2-7,TGTGCCAGCAGCTGGTCCTACGAGCAGTACTTC,CASSWSYEQYF
TRBV16,TRBD1,few,14,TRBJ2-1,TGTGCCAGCAGCCATTACAGGGGCCACAATGAGCAGTTCTTC,CASSHYRGHNEQFF
TRBV27,-,-,13,TRBJ2-1,TGTGCCAGCGGTTCGAAGCAGGGCAATGAGCAGTTCTTC,CASGSKQGNEQFF
TRBV28,-,few,13,TRBJ1-2,TGTGCCAGCAGGCGGGGAGCTTTTTTGGGCTACACCTTC,CASRRGAFLGYTF